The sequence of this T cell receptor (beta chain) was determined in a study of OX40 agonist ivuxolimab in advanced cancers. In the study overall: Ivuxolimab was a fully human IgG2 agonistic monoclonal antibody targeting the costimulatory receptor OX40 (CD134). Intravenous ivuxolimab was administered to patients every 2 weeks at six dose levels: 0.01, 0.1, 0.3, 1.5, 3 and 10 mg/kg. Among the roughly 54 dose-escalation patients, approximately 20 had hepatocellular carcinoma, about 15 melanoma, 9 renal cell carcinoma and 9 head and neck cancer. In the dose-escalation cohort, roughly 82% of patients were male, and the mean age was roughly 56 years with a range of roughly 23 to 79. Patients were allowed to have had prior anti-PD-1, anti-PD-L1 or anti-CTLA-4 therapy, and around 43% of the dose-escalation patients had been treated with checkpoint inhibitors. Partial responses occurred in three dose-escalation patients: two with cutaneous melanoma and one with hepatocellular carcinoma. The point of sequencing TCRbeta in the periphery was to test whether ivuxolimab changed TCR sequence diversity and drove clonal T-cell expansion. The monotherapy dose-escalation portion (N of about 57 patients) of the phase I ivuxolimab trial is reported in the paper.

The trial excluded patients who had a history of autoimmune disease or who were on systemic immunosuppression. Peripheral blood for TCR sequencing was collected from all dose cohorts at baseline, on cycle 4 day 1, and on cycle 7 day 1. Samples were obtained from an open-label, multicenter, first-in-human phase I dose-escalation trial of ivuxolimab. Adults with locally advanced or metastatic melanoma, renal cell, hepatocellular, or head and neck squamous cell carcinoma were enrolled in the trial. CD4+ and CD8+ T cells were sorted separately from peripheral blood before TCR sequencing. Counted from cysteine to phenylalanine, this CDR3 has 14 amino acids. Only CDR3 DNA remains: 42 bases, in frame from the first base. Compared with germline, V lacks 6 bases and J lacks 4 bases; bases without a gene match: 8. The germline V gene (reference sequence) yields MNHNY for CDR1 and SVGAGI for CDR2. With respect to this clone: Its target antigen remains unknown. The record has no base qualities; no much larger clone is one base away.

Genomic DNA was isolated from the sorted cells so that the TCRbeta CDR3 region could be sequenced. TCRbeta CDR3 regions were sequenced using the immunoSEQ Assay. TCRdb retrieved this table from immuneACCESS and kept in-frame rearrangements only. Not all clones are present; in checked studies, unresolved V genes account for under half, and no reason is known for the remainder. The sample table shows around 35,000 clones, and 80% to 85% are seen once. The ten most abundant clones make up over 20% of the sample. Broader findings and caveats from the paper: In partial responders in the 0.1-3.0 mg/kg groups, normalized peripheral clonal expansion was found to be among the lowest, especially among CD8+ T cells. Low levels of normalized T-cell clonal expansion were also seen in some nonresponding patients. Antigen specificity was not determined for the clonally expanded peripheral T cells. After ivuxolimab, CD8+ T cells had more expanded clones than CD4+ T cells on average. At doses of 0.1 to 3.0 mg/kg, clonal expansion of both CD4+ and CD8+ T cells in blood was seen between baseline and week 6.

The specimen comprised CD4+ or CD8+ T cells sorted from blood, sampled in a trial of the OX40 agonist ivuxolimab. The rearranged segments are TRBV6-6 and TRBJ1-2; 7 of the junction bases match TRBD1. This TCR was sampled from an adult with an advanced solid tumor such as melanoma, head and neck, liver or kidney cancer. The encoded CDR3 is CASRPPGQIYGYTF. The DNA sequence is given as TGTGCCAGCAGGCCGCCGGGACAGATCTATGGCTACACCTTC.